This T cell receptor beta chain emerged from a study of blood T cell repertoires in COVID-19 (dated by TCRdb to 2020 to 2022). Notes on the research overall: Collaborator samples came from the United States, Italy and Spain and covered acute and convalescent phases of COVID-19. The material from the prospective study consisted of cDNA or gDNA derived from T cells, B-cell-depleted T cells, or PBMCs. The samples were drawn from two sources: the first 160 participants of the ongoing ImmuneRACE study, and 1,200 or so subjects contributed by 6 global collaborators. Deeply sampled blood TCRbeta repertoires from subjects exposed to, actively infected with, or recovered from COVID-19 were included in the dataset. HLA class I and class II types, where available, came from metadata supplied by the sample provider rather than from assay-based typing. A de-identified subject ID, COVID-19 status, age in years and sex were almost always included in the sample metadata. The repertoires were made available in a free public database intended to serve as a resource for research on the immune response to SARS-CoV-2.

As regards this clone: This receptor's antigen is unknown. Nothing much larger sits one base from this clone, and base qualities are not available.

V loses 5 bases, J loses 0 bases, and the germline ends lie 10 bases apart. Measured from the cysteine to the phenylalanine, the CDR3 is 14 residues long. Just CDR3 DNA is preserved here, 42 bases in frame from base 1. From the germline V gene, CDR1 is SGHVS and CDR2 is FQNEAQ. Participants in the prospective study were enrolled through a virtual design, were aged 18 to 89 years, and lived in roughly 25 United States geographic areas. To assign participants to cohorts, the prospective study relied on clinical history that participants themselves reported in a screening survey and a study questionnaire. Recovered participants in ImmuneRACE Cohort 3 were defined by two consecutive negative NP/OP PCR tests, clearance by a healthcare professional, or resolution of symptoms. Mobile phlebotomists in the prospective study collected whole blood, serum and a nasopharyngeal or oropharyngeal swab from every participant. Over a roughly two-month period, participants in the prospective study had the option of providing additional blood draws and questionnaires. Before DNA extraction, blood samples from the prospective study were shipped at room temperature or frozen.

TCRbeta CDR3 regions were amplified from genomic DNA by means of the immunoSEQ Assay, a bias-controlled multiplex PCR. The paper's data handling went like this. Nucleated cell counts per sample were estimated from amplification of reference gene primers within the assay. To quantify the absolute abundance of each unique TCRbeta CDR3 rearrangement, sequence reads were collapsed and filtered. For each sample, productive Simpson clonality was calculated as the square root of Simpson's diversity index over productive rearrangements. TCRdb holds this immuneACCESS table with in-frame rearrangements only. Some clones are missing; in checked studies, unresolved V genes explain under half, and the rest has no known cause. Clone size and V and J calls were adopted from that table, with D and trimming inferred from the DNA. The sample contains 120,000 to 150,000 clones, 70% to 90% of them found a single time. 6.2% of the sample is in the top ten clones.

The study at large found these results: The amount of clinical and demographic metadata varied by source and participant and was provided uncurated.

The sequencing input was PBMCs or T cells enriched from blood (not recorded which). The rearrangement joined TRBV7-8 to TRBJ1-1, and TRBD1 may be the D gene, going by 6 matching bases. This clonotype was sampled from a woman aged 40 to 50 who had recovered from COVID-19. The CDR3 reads CASSQGDMNTEAFF. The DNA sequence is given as TGTGCCAGCAGCCAAGGGGACATGAACACTGAAGCTTTCTTT.